This TCR beta chain was captured by sequencing in a study of cytomegalovirus exposure and HLA in healthy donors. Broader study findings: A list of 150 to 200 TCR beta chains associated with cytomegalovirus was given. Using a false discovery rate of 0.05, a later analysis showed that fewer than 20,000 TCR beta sequences were associated with HLA alleles. While the bulk of TCR sequences proved rare, some public TCRs turned up in many donors.

The PCR contained 60 Vbeta and 13 Jbeta primers. Data came from immunoSEQ multiplex PCR; TCRdb stores just in-frame clones and leaves some out. The table shows 150,000 to 200,000 clones, with more than 70% occurring only once. Trimming left V 3 bases short and J 5 bases short, with 7 bases between. The CDR3 spans 12 residues. In germline, CDR1 is MDHEN, CDR2 SYDVKM. A remark on this clone: Its target is not known.

This receptor was obtained from a male donor in good health and CMV-seronegative. Sequenced input: PBMCs. The chain carries TRBV28 and TRBJ1-1; D uncertain. CDR3 region: CASSLRWTEAFF. The CDR3 DNA reads TGTGCCAGCAGTTTGAGGTGGACTGAAGCTTTCTTT.